This TCR beta chain was obtained from a study of cytomegalovirus exposure and HLA in healthy donors (dated by TCRdb to the late 2010s). Concerning the study at large: An earlier analysis of 550 to 700 of the donors reported about 250 Gb of sequence data and 117 million unique TCR beta sequences from roughly 200 million T cells. Besides the first cohort of approximately 710 subjects, a separate validation cohort made up of about 120 different subjects was used. The aim of the study was to test whether cataloging public T cell receptors could identify signatures of past pathogen exposure. Roughly 5 DR-DQ haplotypes were handled as single units for association and clustering, since linkage in the cohort was strong. The later analysis used no new phenotypic data to find candidate immune exposures, relying instead on TCR beta sequences and their occurrence across donors. HLA typing covered class I and class II loci at four-digit resolution. A later genetic analysis took genome-wide SNP genotypes for about 55% of the roughly 700 donors and used that subset as a discovery cohort. An early release covering roughly 640 HLA-typed donors comprised about 310 gigabases of sequencing data and around 85 million unique TCR sequences. To predict cytomegalovirus infection status, the study combined high-throughput TCR immunosequencing, statistical association of individual TCRs with disease status, and machine learning. Among some 410 genotyped donors of the cohort, an average of roughly 240,000 unique TCR beta nucleotide sequences were sequenced per donor, roughly a sixth of them non-productive. In a later analysis, previously published TCR beta repertoires from fewer than 750 donors were re-analyzed and high-resolution HLA genotyping was added so that TCR occurrence patterns could be studied. The study used immunosequencing to profile the T cell repertoires of some 600 subjects and linked those repertoires to cytomegalovirus serostatus. Donor age, sex, ethnicity and CMV serostatus were collected together with the repertoire data. An earlier analysis of 587 of the donors used high-throughput TCR beta sequencing to judge whether each TCR beta V gene segment behaved as functional or pseudogenic. Among the roughly 390 genotyped donors, approximately 82% belonged to the genetic ancestry cluster associated with self-reported Caucasian donors. The number of typed donors differed by locus: roughly 629-630 for A, B, C, DRB1 and DQB1; some 500 for DQA1; over 600 for DPA1; and some 470 for DPB1. All discovery cohort repertoires had been generated using a single sequencing platform.

The cohort comprised some 730 healthy bone marrow donors. At the time of sampling, all cohort members were nominally healthy, though unrecorded immune exposures were likely present. The donor was CMV seropositive and belonged to the group of about 290 seropositive cohort members. Each donor provided a peripheral blood sample, and peripheral blood mononuclear cells were used for TCR beta sequencing. Genomic DNA was extracted from the blood cell samples with the Qiagen DNeasy Blood Extraction Kit. From the cysteine through the phenylalanine, the CDR3 covers 18 amino acids. The CDR3 DNA has 54 bases and is translated from base 1. Libraries were built with the immunoSEQ multiplex PCR assay. A mixture of 60 forward primers for TCR Vbeta segments and 13 reverse primers for TCR Jbeta segments was used in the multiplex PCR. The CDR3 region of rearranged TCR beta genes was amplified from genomic DNA with a multiplex PCR assay. The Illumina HiSeq System was used to sequence the amplified TCR beta libraries as 87-base-pair reads. The paper's processing steps were these. Across the 666 repertoires, a later analysis counted roughly 84 million unique TCR beta chains, around 10 million of which were shared by at least two donors. A nearest-neighbor algorithm error-corrected the raw reads and collapsed the reads into unique sequences, merging closely related sequences to remove PCR and sequencing errors. Alignment of CDR3 sequences to IMGT reference sequences was used to assign V, D and J gene segments. Each retained sequence needed at least a six-nucleotide match to both a V gene segment and a J gene segment. Rearrangements were classified as productive when the CDR3 lacked stop codons and remained in frame with V and J, and all other rearrangements were classified as non-productive. Following IMGT convention, CDR3 was defined as the stretch from the second conserved V-encoded cysteine to the conserved J-encoded phenylalanine. Sequences without an unambiguous match to a single V gene segment were excluded from the earlier analysis of 500 to 700 of the donors. An earlier analysis of 500 to 700 of the donors classified V segments as functional when productive rearrangements were above 56.7% and as segregating when the standard deviation between donors was above 5%. To diagnose cytomegalovirus status from the catalog of TCR beta chain sequences, a statistical classification framework was built. In a later analysis, V and J genes were assigned by comparing TCR nucleotide sequences against IMGT/GENE-DB human TR gene sequences. A later analysis assigned CDR3 sequences and most-parsimonious VDJ recombination scenarios with the TCRdist pipeline. In a later analysis, each TCR beta chain was defined by its CDR3 amino acid sequence together with its V-gene family, and reads lacking a unique V-gene family were excluded. A later analysis removed several hundred highly shared, low-generation-probability nucleotide sequences to deal with suspected cross-contamination and a sequencing artifact. For each public chain, a later analysis derived a clonal expansion index from normalized ranks of inferred template counts within each repertoire. In a later analysis, generation probabilities were computed with a VDJ recombination model fitted to out-of-frame rearrangements, and the resulting probabilities were checked against IGoR. A later analysis scored TCR-TCR, TCR-HLA and TCR-CMV co-occurrence with hypergeometric tests, applying a repertoire-size bias correction to TCR pairs. False discovery rates were estimated in a later analysis by permuting HLA or CMV assignments 20 times. In a later analysis, co-occurring TCRs were grouped using DBSCAN, and TCRdist sequence similarity was added for clustering within HLA-allele-positive subsets. For co-occurrence clustering, repertoires with fewer than 30,000 or more than 120,000 public chains were excluded, along with about five repertoires with anomalous nucleotide sharing. This is the immuneACCESS table as TCRdb keeps it, with only in-frame sequences that have V and J called. A part of the clones is gone; compared with another copy, unresolved V genes explain less than half, and the rest is unexplained. The D gene and trimming were derived from the DNA, and the V and J assignments and clone size from that table. The sample table shows 54,000 or so clones, and 70% to 80% are seen once. Clones ranked in the top ten supply just under 20% of the sample.

Broader findings and caveats from the paper: Strong co-occurrence of HLA alleles, especially DR and DQ, made assigning TCR associations to individual alleles difficult. According to a later analysis, parvovirus B19, influenza, CMV and Epstein-Barr virus appeared linked to several top co-occurrence clusters. A later analysis associated some 17,000 TCR beta sequences with specific HLA alleles at a false discovery rate of 0.05. An association between a missense DCLRE1C variant and V-gene and J-gene trimming of TCR beta chains was found in a later genetic analysis and replicated in an independent cohort. A group of highly shared sequence variants was considered likely to be a technical artifact of the sequencing pipeline. Sequencing depth was assumed to be roughly uniform across donors in the presence/absence analyses, though that assumption may not hold. In vitro tests confirmed that three of the cytomegalovirus-associated TCR beta chains recognize cytomegalovirus antigens. The cohort was sequenced for TCR beta chains only, and without alpha or paired-chain data the features that could be detected were limited. A further reported finding was that TCR beta sequences accurately predicted the HLA-A and HLA-B alleles for most subjects in the first cohort. A total of about 180 TCR beta chains were listed by the study as associated with cytomegalovirus. According to a later analysis, TCR association rates differed among HLA loci, with DRB1 alleles showing the most associated TCRs and HLA-C alleles showing the fewest. It was suggested by the authors that the approach could potentially be generalized to other disease states and immunological phenotypes. Compared with the 666-donor mean, donors in an Asian-associated ancestry cluster had fewer N-insertions in productive TCRs, according to a later genetic analysis. Most TCR sequences were seen in very few donors, while some public TCRs were found in many individuals. Broadly in line with IMGT annotations, most TCR beta V segments showed up in productive rearrangements about 87% or about 30% of the time in an earlier analysis of some 590 of the donors. Because the 87-base-pair reads could not distinguish some IMGT-functional V segments, including TRBV6-2 and TRBV6-3, those segments were excluded. According to a later analysis, most CMV-associated TCR beta chains appeared to be HLA-restricted, and the HLA associations seemed to be driven largely by CMV exposure. In a later analysis, HLA-associated TCR beta chains showed more clonal expansion and lower generation probabilities than non-associated chains that were equally common. The only immune exposure information available for the cohort was CMV serostatus. Because counts were too low, 15 to 20 rarely observed V segments, including chromosome 9 orphons, were excluded from the earlier analysis of 587 of the donors. Linkage disequilibrium might explain the correlated functional status among segregating V segments, but an unknown experimental factor could not be ruled out. In both the original and validation cohorts, the classifier was reported to diagnose cytomegalovirus status with high specificity and sensitivity. Because HLA typing was unavailable for some donors at each locus, only the typed subset was used in association tests.

Concerning this clone itself: Its cognate antigen has yet to be identified. Within one base of it there is no much larger clone, and no base qualities were kept.

The sample taken for sequencing was PBMCs. The source is a woman aged 55-70 years in good health and CMV-seropositive. The rearrangement joined TRBV21-1 to TRBJ2-7; TRBD1, the table's D call, was not compared with the DNA. TRBV21-1 is assigned pseudogene status. The encoded CDR3 is CASSKEGAQGAVPYEQYF. The DNA reads TGTGCCAGCAGCAAAGAGGGGGCACAGGGGGCAGTCCCCTACGAGCAGTACTTC.